This T cell receptor (beta chain) came from a study of neurological immune-mediated disorders. Study results and limitations: It was the repertoires of 18 of 34 multiple sclerosis patients that phylogenetic grouping placed in one related-CDR3 cluster, which is a possible signature. None of the CDR3 amino acid sequences of expanded clones were shared across subjects, and this suggested private repertoires in all groups.

This clonotype was counted at least ten times. Its antigen is unidentified. TCRdb fed the 5' RACE reads into MiXCR, producing one record per CDR3 protein. There are roughly 74,000 distinct CDR3 sequences in the sample; around 5.2% occur only once, and approximately 7% lies in the top ten. V lost 2 bases, J lost 4 bases, and 10 bases stayed unmatched. There are 18 residues in the CDR3. The germline CDR1 and CDR2 sequences are SGHTA and FQGNSA. This receptor was taken from a man younger than 35 with multiple sclerosis. The sequenced sample consisted of PBMCs. This chain links TRBV7-2 with TRBJ2-7; TRBD2 agrees at 14 bases. The CDR3 region has the DNA TGTGCCAGCAGCTTATGGGGCCGACTAGCGGGGGGGTGGTACGAGCAGTACTTC. Protein sequence: CASSLWGRLAGGWYEQYF.